These T cell receptor beta chains were read from a single sample in a study of CD8+ T cells in alopecia areata. Libraries were prepared by immunoSEQ multiplex PCR; TCRdb keeps only in-frame clonotypes and omits some of them. The sample shows under 200,000 clones, under 70% of them seen only once. Sequenced material: CD4+ T cells sorted from blood, taken at week 4, from a patient treated with tofacitinib. These TCRs come from a human donor with alopecia areata. The CDR3 runs from the conserved cysteine through the conserved F or W. D genes are given only for firm matches. A row's size may be missing; if present it is once, few, many or a size class.

CDR3 length	clone size	D gene	J gene	V gene	CDR3 protein	CDR3 DNA
13	-	TRBD1	TRBJ1-4	TRBV29-1	CSVEDRGEEKLFF	TGCAGCGTTGAGGACAGGGGGGAGGAAAAACTGTTTTTT
13	-	-	TRBJ1-2	TRBV29-1	CSATPTGIGDYTF	TGCAGCGCCACGCCGACGGGGATCGGTGACTACACCTTC
15	-	TRBD1	TRBJ2-1	TRBV29-1	CSAPWDRETYNEQFF	TGCAGCGCCCCCTGGGACAGGGAAACCTACAATGAGCAGTTCTTC
15	-	-	TRBJ1-2	TRBV30	CAWSPGSGSNYGYTF	TGTGCCTGGAGCCCAGGGTCCGGATCAAACTATGGCTACACCTTC
12	-	-	TRBJ2-3	TRBV4-3	CASSQGGDTQYF	TGCGCCAGCAGCCAAGGGGGGGATACGCAGTATTTT
15	-	TRBD2	TRBJ2-4	TRBV18	CASSPKASGVGIQYF	TGTGCCAGCTCACCAAAGGCTAGCGGGGTTGGCATTCAGTACTTC
15	-	-	TRBJ1-2	TRBV23-1	CASSPPGVFGYGYTF	TGCGCCAGCAGTCCGCCAGGGGTGTTTGGCTATGGCTACACCTTC
12	-	-	TRBJ1-4	TRBV30	CASGPTNEKLFF	TGTGCCTCTGGACCGACTAATGAAAAACTGTTTTTT
15	few	-	TRBJ2-7	TRBV5-4	CASSFAGQSSYEQYF	TGTGCCAGCAGCTTTGCAGGGCAGAGCTCCTACGAGCAGTACTTC
13	few	-	TRBJ1-1	TRBV30	CAWSVFLGTEAFF	TGTGCCTGGAGTGTTTTTCTGGGCACTGAAGCTTTCTTT
12	-	-	TRBJ2-5	TRBV29-1	CSVVTVVETQYF	TGCAGCGTGGTAACAGTGGTAGAGACCCAGTACTTC